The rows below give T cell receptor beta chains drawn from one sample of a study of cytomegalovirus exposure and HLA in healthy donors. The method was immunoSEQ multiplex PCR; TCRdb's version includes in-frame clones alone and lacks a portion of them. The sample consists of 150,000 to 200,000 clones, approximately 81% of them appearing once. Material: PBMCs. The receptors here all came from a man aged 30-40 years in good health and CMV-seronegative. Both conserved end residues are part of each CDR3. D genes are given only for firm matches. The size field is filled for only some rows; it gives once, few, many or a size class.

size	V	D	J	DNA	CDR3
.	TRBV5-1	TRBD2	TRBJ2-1	TGCGCCAGCAGCTTACGGACTAGCGGGAGGGCCCAGTACAATGAGCAGTTCTTC	CASSLRTSGRAQYNEQFF
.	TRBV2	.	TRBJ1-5	TGTGCCAGCAGTCTGGACAGCGGACAGCCCCAGCATTTT	CASSLDSGQPQHF
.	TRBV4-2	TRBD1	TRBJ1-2	TGTGCCAGCAGCTTGTCAGGGGGCGCAGGCTATGGCTACACCTTC	CASSLSGGAGYGYTF
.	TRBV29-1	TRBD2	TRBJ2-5	TGCAGCGTTGAGGGGACTAGCGGGAGAGCCCAAGAGACCCAGTACTTC	CSVEGTSGRAQETQYF
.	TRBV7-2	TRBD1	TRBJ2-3	TGTGCCAGCAGCTTAGCTGCGACAGGGCGGAGGGATACGCAGTATTTT	CASSLAATGRRDTQYF
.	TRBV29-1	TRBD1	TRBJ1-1	TGCAGCGTTGAGAACAGGGGGATGAACACTGAAGCTTTCTTT	CSVENRGMNTEAFF
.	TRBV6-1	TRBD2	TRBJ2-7	TGTGCCAGCAGTGAATATAGCGGGAGCCCCTACGAGCAGTACTTC	CASSEYSGSPYEQYF
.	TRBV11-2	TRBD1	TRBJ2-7	TGTGCCAGCAGCAGCTGGGACAGTGGGGGCCGCGAGCAGTACTTC	CASSSWDSGGREQYF
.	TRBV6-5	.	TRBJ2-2	TGTGCCAGCAGTACCGGGTATACCGGGGAGCTGTTTTTT	CASSTGYTGELFF
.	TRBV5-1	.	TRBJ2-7	TGCGCCAGCGCGTTACAGGGTGTAGGCTACGAGCAGTACTTC	CASALQGVGYEQYF
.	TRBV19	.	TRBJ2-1	TGTGCCAGTAGCTTGGATAGGAGCTCCTACAATGAGCAGTTCTTC	CASSLDRSSYNEQFF
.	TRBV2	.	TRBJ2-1	TGTGCCAGCAGTGAACAGGGGCTTCGATACAATGAGCAGTTCTTC	CASSEQGLRYNEQFF
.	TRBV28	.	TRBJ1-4	TGTGCCAGCAGTTGGCAGGGGAATGAAAAACTGTTTTTT	CASSWQGNEKLFF
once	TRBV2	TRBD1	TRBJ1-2	TGTGCCACCAAACGCGAGGGGGCCGATGGCTACACCTTC	CATKREGADGYTF
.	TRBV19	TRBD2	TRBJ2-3	TGTGCCAGTAGTCTTAGCGGGAGCAGCACAGATACGCAGTATTTT	CASSLSGSSTDTQYF
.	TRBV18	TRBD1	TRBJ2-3	TGTGCCAGCTCACGTGACAGGGGGATGACAGATACGCAGTATTTT	CASSRDRGMTDTQYF
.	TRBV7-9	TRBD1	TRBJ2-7	TGTGCCAGCAGCTTCGGACAGGGTCCCTACGAGCAGTACTTC	CASSFGQGPYEQYF
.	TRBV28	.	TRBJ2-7	TGTGCCTCCTGGGCGGGCGAGCAGTACTTC	CASWAGEQYF
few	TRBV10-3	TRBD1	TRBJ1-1	TGTGCCATCAGTCGTTCCGGGACAGGGGACACTGAAGCTTTCTTT	CAISRSGTGDTEAFF
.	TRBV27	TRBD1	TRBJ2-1	TGTGCCACCAGGGGGCTCCCAGGGCTTAAGGACAATGAGCAGTTCTTC	CATRGLPGLKDNEQFF
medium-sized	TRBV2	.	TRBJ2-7	TGTGCCAGCAGTGAGGTCCCGAGAAAGTCCTACGAGCAGTACTTC	CASSEVPRKSYEQYF
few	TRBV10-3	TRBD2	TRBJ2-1	TGTGCCATCAGTGAGTCGAAGCGGGGGGGCCCCCATGAGCAGTTCTTC	CAISESKRGGPHEQFF
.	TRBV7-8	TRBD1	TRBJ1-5	TGTGCCAGCAGCCTCGCAGGGGGCCAGGGGGGCAATCAGCCCCAGCATTTT	CASSLAGGQGGNQPQHF
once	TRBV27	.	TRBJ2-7	TGTGCCAGCAGTTTACAGGGGTACGAGCAGTACTTC	CASSLQGYEQYF
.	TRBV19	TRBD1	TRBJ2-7	TGTGCCAGTAGTATCCTAGGCGGGACAGGGTCTCACAACGAGCAGTACTTC	CASSILGGTGSHNEQYF
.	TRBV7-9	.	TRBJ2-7	TGTGCCAGCAGCTTAGGAACTGAGCAGTACTTC	CASSLGTEQYF
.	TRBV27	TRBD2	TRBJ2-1	TGTGCCAGCAGTCTAGGGACTACCCGTTACAATGAGCAGTTCTTC	CASSLGTTRYNEQFF
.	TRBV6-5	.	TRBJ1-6	TGTGCCAGCAGAATAACAGGGCATAATTCACCCCTCCACTTT	CASRITGHNSPLHF
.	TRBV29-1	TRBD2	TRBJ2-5	TGCAGCGTCGGACTAGCGATACAAGAGACCCAGTACTTC	CSVGLAIQETQYF
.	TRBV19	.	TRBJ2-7	TGTGCCAGTAATCACGGTCTGTCCTACGAGCAGTACTTC	CASNHGLSYEQYF
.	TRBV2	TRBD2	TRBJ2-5	TGTGCCAGCTCGAATCGGCTAGCGGGGAATCAAGAGACCCAGTACTTC	CASSNRLAGNQETQYF
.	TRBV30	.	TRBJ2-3	TGTGCCTGGAGCTCAATTGGGGCAAGGAACCAGTATTTT	CAWSSIGARNQYF
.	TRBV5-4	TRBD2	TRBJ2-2	TGTGCCAGCAGCTTAGGGACTAGCGGGAGAGGGACCGGGGAGCTGTTTTTT	CASSLGTSGRGTGELFF
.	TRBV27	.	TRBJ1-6	TGTGCCAGCAGTTTTTTTTCTTTCGGGACAAGGGATTCACCCCTCCACTTT	CASSFFSFGTRDSPLHF
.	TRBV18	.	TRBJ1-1	TGTGCCAGCTCACCACCGGAGAGGAGTAGCACTGAAGCTTTCTTT	CASSPPERSSTEAFF
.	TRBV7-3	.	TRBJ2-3	TGTGCCAGCAGCTTGGTGCCGGGAGTCTTGGATACGCAGTATTTT	CASSLVPGVLDTQYF
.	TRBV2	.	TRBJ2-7	TGTGCCAGCAGCCCCATCCGAGGGCGGGCCTCCTACGAGCAGTACTTC	CASSPIRGRASYEQYF
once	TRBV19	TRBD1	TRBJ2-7	TGTGCCAGTAGTTCCGCGGGACAGGGGGCGTACGAGCAGTACTTC	CASSSAGQGAYEQYF
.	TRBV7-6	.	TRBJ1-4	TGTGCCAGCAGCAAAAACTACAGGGCAGAAGAAAAACTGTTTTTT	CASSKNYRAEEKLFF
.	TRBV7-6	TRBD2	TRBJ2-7	TGTGCCAGCAGCTCCCGGGGAGGGAGTCCCTACGAGCAGTACTTC	CASSSRGGSPYEQYF